This T cell receptor beta chain was profiled in a study of CXCR3-negative and CXCR3-positive naive CD8 T cells. Study conclusions and caveats: Both naive subsets, CXCR3-negative and CXCR3-positive, displayed similar TRBV-TRBJ usage, unlike memory cells.

A remark on this clonotype: Antigen: not known.

Via 5' RACE with UMI labels, TRB cDNA libraries were prepared. From its re-call of the 5' RACE reads, TCRdb lists each CDR3 protein once, without DNA. Recorded for this sample: tens of thousands of distinct CDR3 sequences. The germline V gene encodes CDR1 SGHRS and CDR2 YFSETQ. This CDR3 has 16 residues. The source of this sequence is a human donor in good health. Some clones in this sample may be carry-over from other donors' samples. The specimen was naive CXCR3- CD8+ T cells from blood. As for subset: CD45RO-CCR7+CD27+CD95- naive CD8+ T cells lacking CXCR3 (TNR3-). The J gene is TRBJ2-1, the V gene TRBV5-1; TCRdb names TRBD2, which stays unverified in the absence of DNA. The chain's CDR3 is CASSLESGRLYNEQFF.